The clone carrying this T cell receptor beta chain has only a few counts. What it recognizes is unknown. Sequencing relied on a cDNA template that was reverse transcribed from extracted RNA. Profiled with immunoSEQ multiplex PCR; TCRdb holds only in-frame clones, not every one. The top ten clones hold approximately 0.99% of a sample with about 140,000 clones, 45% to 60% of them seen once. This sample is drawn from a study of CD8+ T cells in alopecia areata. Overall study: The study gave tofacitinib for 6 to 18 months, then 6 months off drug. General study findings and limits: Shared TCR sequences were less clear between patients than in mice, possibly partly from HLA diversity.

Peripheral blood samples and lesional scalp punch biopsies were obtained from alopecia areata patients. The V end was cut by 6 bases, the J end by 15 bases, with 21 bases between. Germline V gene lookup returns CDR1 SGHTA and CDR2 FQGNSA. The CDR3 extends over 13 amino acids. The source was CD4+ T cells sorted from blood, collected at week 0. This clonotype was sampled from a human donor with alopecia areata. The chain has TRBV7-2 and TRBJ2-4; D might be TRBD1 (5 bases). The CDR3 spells CASSFSQGQVAYF. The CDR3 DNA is TGTGCCAGCAGTTTTAGCCAGGGCCAGGTCGCGTACTTC.